This T cell receptor beta chain was identified in a study of a mutant IDH1 vaccine in newly diagnosed glioma (dated by TCRdb to the early 2020s). General notes on the study: In the chemotherapy-containing groups, vaccination started alongside temozolomide cycles, whereas in patients who had radiotherapy alone it started 4-6 weeks after radiotherapy. Peripheral blood was drawn at six visits: V03 (baseline), V05, V07, V10, V12 and V13. Longitudinal TCRB deep sequencing was performed for some 25 treated patients wherever samples were available for exploratory analyses. Of the roughly 34 treated patients, around 60% were male and about 38% were female, and the mean age was approximately 37 years. Visit V12 was the week-35 safety follow-up and visit V13 was the week-47 end of study. Before enrollment, most patients had been given radiochemotherapy with temozolomide as standard therapy, while the rest had received either radiotherapy alone or temozolomide alone. Paper-wide results and their limitations: Pseudoprogression appeared unrelated to alterations in the top peripheral T cell clonotypes detected by TCRB sequencing. PBMC samples for TCRB deep sequencing were selected based on availability. Across multiple MHC alleles, vaccine-induced immune responses were seen in more than 90% of patients. The authors stated that sample limitations prevented analyses of patient blood samples from being reproduced.

This clone was detected only once. Its antigen target is currently unknown. Base qualities are not recorded, but no much larger clone differs from it by a single base. The CDR3 spans 15 residues, from the cysteine through the phenylalanine. Only the CDR3 part of the read is kept: 45 bases, read in frame from the first base. According to the germline V gene, CDR1 reads SNHLY and CDR2 reads FYNNEI. Trimming leaves V shorter by 5 bases and J shorter by 6 bases, with the junction holding 6 bases beyond the gene matches. Preparation of the library involved the immunoSEQ multiplex PCR assay. The hsTCRB Kit was used according to the manufacturer's protocol to amplify rearranged TCR beta chain sequences. Sequencing of TCRB libraries was carried out on an Illumina MiSeq. The published analysis was carried out like this. The kit vendor's proprietary platform handled demultiplexing, trimming and gene mapping. The table was pulled from immuneACCESS by TCRdb, which kept in-frame rearrangements only. Such tables lose some clones; where checked, under half of the loss comes from unresolved V genes, and the rest has no known cause. V, J and clone size are those of that table, while D and trimming were read from the DNA. This sample has approximately 50,000 clones in its table, and 75% to 85% of those were observed once. Less than 15% of the sample lies in the top ten.

The sample's time point, from its label and the paper: week 35, safety follow-up. Each vaccine dose was 300 ug of a 20-mer mutant IDH1 peptide in Montanide, given subcutaneously with topical imiquimod. Across visits V03 through V10, patients got a total of eight vaccinations, given in weeks 1, 3, 5, 7, 11, 15, 19 and 23. Donors had newly diagnosed WHO grade 3 or 4 IDH1-mutant astrocytomas with loss of nuclear ATRX. The samples were drawn from NOA16, a multicentre, single-arm, open-label phase I trial in Germany that tested a mutant IDH1 peptide vaccine in humans for the first time. Genomic DNA for TCRB sequencing was extracted from EDTA blood using the DNeasy Blood and Tissue Kit.

The sequence was collected from a man aged 40-50 years with glioma. The material sequenced was PBMCs, taken from a glioma patient whose treatment included an IDH1 peptide vaccine. This receptor chain uses TRBV2 and TRBJ2-3, and 12 junction bases match TRBD2. The CDR3 in this case is CASSSTSGRTDTQYF. Here is the DNA: TGTGCCAGCAGTTCGACTAGCGGGAGAACGGATACGCAGTATTTT.